This TCR beta chain was sequenced in a study of shared clonotypes between healthy human individuals. Germline assignment: CDR1 LNHDA and CDR2 SQIVND (reference sequence). This CDR3 contains 18 residues. J was trimmed by 5 bases and V by 6 bases; bases with no gene match: 20. Investigators spread the genomic DNA of each subset evenly over several immunoSEQ plates. This table comes from immunoSEQ multiplex PCR, and its TCRdb copy is limited to in-frame clones, with some not included. In the table there are about a million clones, around 77% of which are singletons. The chain recombines TRBV19 with TRBJ1-1; 8 nucleotides line up with TRBD1. Material: memory CD4+ T cells from PBMCs. Subset described: CD45RA-negative fraction. The source of this sequence is a man between 18 and 29 years old in good health. Some clones in this sample may be carry-over from other donors' samples. CDR3 sequence (DNA): TGTGCCAGTAGCTCCACCTGGGGGACAGGCCCCCAGGGGACTGAAGCTTTCTTT. Translation: CASSSTWGTGPQGTEAFF.